The rows below give T cell receptor beta chains drawn from one sample of a study of cytotoxic CD8 clonotypes in ibrutinib-treated CLL. TCRdb keeps only in-frame clones here, not all; method: immunoSEQ multiplex PCR. The profile covers tens of thousands of clones, with roughly two thirds appearing a single time and roughly 12% taken by the ten largest. The specimen was PBMCs, collected after 12 months of ibrutinib treatment. These TCRs come from a human donor with chronic lymphocytic leukemia. Both conserved end residues are part of each CDR3. Each record gives: clone size, D gene, V gene, J gene, CDR3 protein, CDR3 DNA. A D gene is named only where the DNA matches it firmly. Size tells how often a clone was seen (once, few, many) or the class of an expanded clone, and some rows leave it out.

>once|-|TRBV11-2|TRBJ2-7
CASSWAGVSYEQYF
TGTGCCAGCAGCTGGGCTGGCGTCTCCTACGAGCAGTACTTC
>-|-|TRBV11-2|TRBJ2-2
CASSLVVAGSGELFF
TGTGCCAGCAGCTTAGTTGTAGCAGGGTCCGGGGAGCTGTTTTTT
>-|-|TRBV9|TRBJ2-1
CASSPRVAGGNNEQFF
TGTGCCAGCAGCCCTAGAGTGGCAGGGGGGAACAATGAGCAGTTCTTC
>-|-|TRBV21-1|TRBJ2-5
CASGGTGTNNGQETQYF
TGTGCCAGCGGTGGGACAGGGACTAACAATGGCCAAGAGACCCAGTACTTC
>-|-|TRBV5-1|TRBJ1-4
CASSLGGTATTNEKLFF
TGCGCCAGCAGCTTGGGGGGGACGGCGACAACTAATGAAAAACTGTTTTTT
>-|-|TRBV18|TRBJ2-5
CASSPQETQYF
TGTGCCAGCTCACCTCAAGAGACCCAGTACTTC
>-|-|TRBV6-5|TRBJ2-7
CASSSSFRVGGNEQYF
TGTGCCAGCAGTTCCTCCTTTCGTGTAGGGGGTAACGAGCAGTACTTC
>-|TRBD2|TRBV11-2|TRBJ2-1
CASRPPGGLFSYNEQFF
TGTGCCAGCAGGCCACCGGGAGGGCTCTTCTCCTACAATGAGCAGTTCTTC
>once|TRBD1|TRBV7-2|TRBJ1-1
CASSPTGVGTEAFF
TGTGCCAGCAGCCCAACAGGGGTGGGCACTGAAGCTTTCTTT
>few|TRBD1|TRBV6-5|TRBJ1-5
CASSYDRDQPQHF
TGTGCCAGCAGTTATGACAGGGATCAGCCCCAGCATTTT
>-|-|TRBV16|TRBJ2-3
CASSQSAGPSTDTQYF
TGTGCCAGCAGCCAATCTGCGGGACCTTCCACAGATACGCAGTATTTT
>-|-|TRBV19|TRBJ2-2
CASVGYTGELFF
TGTGCCAGTGTCGGGTACACCGGGGAGCTGTTTTTT
>-|-|TRBV7-9|TRBJ2-5
CASSPIHF
TGTGCCAGCAGCCCAATTCACTTC
>-|TRBD1|TRBV30|TRBJ1-2
CAWMDRGRANYGYTF
TGTGCCTGGATGGACAGGGGCCGAGCTAACTATGGCTACACCTTC
>-|TRBD1|TRBV13|TRBJ2-3
CASSSSRQGGDTQYF
TGTGCCAGCAGCTCCTCGCGACAGGGGGGAGATACGCAGTATTTT
>-|-|TRBV30|TRBJ2-1
CAWSSGLYNEQFF
TGTGCCTGGAGTAGCGGTTTATACAATGAGCAGTTCTTC
>-|-|TRBV11-1|TRBJ2-1
CASSRNQGEQFF
TGTGCCAGCAGCCGGAATCAAGGGGAGCAGTTCTTC
>-|-|TRBV4-1|TRBJ1-2
CASSQGFIRGYTF
TGCGCCAGCAGCCAAGGTTTTATCCGCGGCTACACCTTC
>-|TRBD2|TRBV7-2|TRBJ2-5
CASSLGTSQQETQYF
TGTGCCAGCAGCTTAGGGACTAGCCAACAAGAGACCCAGTACTTC
>-|TRBD2|TRBV30|TRBJ2-1
CAWSVLREDEQFF
TGTGCCTGGAGTGTACTCCGGGAGGATGAGCAGTTCTTC
>-|-|TRBV28|TRBJ2-3
CASSLLTLGVADTQYF
TGTGCCAGCAGTTTACTGACCTTAGGGGTCGCAGATACGCAGTATTTT
>-|-|TRBV4-3|TRBJ1-1
CASSQDRNTEAFF
TGCGCCAGCAGCCAAGACAGAAACACTGAAGCTTTCTTT
>-|TRBD2|TRBV11-2|TRBJ2-3
CASSPRAGGRAQDTQYF
TGTGCCAGCAGCCCTAGGGCGGGCGGGAGGGCTCAGGATACGCAGTATTTT
>-|TRBD2|TRBV19|TRBJ2-1
CASSMTSGRLNEQFF
TGTGCCAGTAGTATGACTAGCGGGAGATTAAATGAGCAGTTCTTC
>-|TRBD1|TRBV7-8|TRBJ1-5
CASSLEWTGTTDQPQHF
TGTGCCAGCAGCTTAGAATGGACAGGGACCACCGATCAGCCCCAGCATTTT
>-|TRBD2|TRBV7-2|TRBJ2-7
CASSFGGSSGEQYF
TGTGCCAGCAGCTTCGGCGGGAGCAGCGGCGAGCAGTACTTC
>-|-|TRBV7-2|TRBJ2-3
CASSLTRTGTDTQYF
TGTGCCAGCAGCTTAACCCGGACAGGCACAGATACGCAGTATTTT
>-|-|TRBV7-2|TRBJ2-3
CASSFWGLSTDTQYF
TGTGCCAGCAGCTTTTGGGGGCTGAGCACAGATACGCAGTATTTT
>once|-|TRBV9|TRBJ2-6
CASRTSGANVLTF
TGTGCCAGTCGAACCTCTGGGGCCAACGTCCTGACTTTC